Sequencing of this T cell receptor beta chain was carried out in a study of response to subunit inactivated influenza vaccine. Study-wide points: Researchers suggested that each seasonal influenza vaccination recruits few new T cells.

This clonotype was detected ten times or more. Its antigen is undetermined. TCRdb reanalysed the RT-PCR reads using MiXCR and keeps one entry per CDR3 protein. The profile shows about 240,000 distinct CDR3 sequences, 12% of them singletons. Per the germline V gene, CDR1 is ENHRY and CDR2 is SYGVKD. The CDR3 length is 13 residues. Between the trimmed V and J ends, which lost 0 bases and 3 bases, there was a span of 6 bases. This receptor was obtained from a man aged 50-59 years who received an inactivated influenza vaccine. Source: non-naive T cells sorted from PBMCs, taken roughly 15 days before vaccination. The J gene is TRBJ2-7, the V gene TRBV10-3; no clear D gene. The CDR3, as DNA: TGTGCCATCAGTGAGTCTGCCTACTACGAGCAGTACTTC. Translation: CAISESAYYEQYF.